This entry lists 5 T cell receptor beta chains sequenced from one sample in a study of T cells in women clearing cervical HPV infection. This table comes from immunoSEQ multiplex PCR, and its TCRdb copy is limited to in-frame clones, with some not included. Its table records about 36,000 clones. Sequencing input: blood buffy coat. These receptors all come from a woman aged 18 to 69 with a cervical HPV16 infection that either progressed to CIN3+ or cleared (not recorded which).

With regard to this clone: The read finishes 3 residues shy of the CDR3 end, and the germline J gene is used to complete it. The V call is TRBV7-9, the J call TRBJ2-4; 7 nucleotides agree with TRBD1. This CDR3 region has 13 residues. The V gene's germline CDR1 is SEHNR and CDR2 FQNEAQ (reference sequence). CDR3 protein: CASSFRDSYGQYF. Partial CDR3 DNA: TGTGCCAGCAGCTTCCGGGACAGCTATGGT.

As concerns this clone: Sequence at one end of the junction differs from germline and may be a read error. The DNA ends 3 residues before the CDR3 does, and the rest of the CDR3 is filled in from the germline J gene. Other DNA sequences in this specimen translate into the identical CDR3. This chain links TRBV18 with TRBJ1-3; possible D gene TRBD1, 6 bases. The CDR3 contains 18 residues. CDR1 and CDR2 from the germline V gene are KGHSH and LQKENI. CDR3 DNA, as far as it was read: TGTGCCAGCTCACCACTCCCAGACAGGTCGATCTCTGGAAACACT. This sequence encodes CASSPLPDRSISGNT. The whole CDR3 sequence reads CASSPLPDRSISGNTIYF.

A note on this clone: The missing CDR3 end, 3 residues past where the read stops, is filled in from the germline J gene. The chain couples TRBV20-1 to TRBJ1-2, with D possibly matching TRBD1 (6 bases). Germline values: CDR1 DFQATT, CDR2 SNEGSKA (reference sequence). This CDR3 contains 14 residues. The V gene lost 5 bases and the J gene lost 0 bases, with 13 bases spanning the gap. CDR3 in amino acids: CSAPGQRANYGYTF. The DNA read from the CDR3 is TGCAGTGCTCCTGGACAGAGAGCTAACTATGGC.

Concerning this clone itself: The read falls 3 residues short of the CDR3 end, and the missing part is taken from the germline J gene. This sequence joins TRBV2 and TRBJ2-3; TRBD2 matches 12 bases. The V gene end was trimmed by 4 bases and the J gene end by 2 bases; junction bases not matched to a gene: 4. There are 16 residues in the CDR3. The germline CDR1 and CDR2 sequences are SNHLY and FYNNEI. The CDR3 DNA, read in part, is TGTGCCAGCAGTGGTAGACTAGCGGGGGTCACAGATACG. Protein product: CASSGRLAGVTDT. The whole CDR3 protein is CASSGRLAGVTDTQYF.

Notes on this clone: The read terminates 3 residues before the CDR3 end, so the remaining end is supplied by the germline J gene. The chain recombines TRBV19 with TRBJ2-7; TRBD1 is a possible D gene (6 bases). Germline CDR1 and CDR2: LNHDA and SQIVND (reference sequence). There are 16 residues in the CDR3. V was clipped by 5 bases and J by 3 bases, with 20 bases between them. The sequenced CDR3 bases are TGTGCCAGTAGTTTCCTTTGGGGACAAGACCTCTACGAG. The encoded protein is CASSFLWGQDLYE. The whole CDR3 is CASSFLWGQDLYEQYF.